This T cell receptor beta chain emerged from a study of blood T cell repertoires in COVID-19 (dated by TCRdb to 2019 to 2021). In the study overall: Collaborator samples came from the United States, Italy and Spain and covered acute and convalescent phases of COVID-19. The prospective study material was composed of cDNA or gDNA derived from T cells, B-cell-depleted T cells, or PBMCs. Subjects who had been exposed to COVID-19, were actively infected with it, or had recovered from it provided the deeply sampled blood TCRbeta repertoires that made up the dataset. The repertoires were released in a freely available public database meant as a resource for research on the immune response to SARS-CoV-2. Samples were obtained from the ongoing ImmuneRACE study (first 160 participants) and from roughly 1,300 subjects provided by 6 global collaborators. Nearly every sample came with metadata listing a de-identified subject ID, COVID-19 status, age in years and sex. Where HLA class I and class II types were available, the types were taken from metadata supplied by the sample provider, not from assay-based typing.

Of note for this clone: No antigen is known for it. The sample holds no much larger clone one base away, and base qualities are not on file.

Enrolling through a virtual design, the prospective study's participants ranged in age from roughly 18 to 90 years and lived across roughly 23 United States geographic areas. In the prospective study, cohorts were assigned on the basis of participant-reported clinical history obtained from a screening survey and a study questionnaire. Recovered participants in ImmuneRACE Cohort 3 were defined by two consecutive negative NP/OP PCR tests, clearance by a healthcare professional, or resolution of symptoms. In the prospective study, whole blood, serum and a nasopharyngeal or oropharyngeal swab were collected from each participant by mobile phlebotomists. Prospective study participants could optionally give additional blood draws and questionnaires over an approximately 2-month period. Prospective study blood samples were shipped either frozen or at room temperature before DNA extraction. Results the study describes overall, beyond this receptor: The quantity of clinical and demographic metadata differed by source and by participant and was supplied without curation.

From its cysteine to its phenylalanine, the CDR3 spans 13 amino acids. Here the CDR3 DNA is all that survives: 39 bases in frame from base 1. Ends trimmed: V by 8 bases, J by 4 bases; bases unmatched to a gene: 6. Looking up the germline V gene yields CDR1 KGHSH and CDR2 LQKENI. TCRbeta CDR3 regions were amplified from genomic DNA using the immunoSEQ Assay, a bias-controlled multiplex PCR. The paper's data handling went like this. Nucleated cell counts per sample were estimated from amplification of reference gene primers within the assay. To quantify the absolute abundance of each unique TCRbeta CDR3 rearrangement, sequence reads were collapsed and filtered. For each sample, productive Simpson clonality was calculated as the square root of Simpson's diversity index over productive rearrangements. TCRdb holds this immuneACCESS table with in-frame rearrangements only. Some clones are missing; in checked studies, unresolved V genes explain under half, and the rest has no known cause. V and J calls and clone size are copied from that table; D and trimming were computed from the DNA. Present in this sample are more than 150,000 clones, 84% of which were seen just once. The ten largest account for approximately 8% of the sample.

This sequence was found in a woman aged 45 to 65 who had recovered from COVID-19. The chain is encoded by TRBV18 joined to TRBJ1-1, and TRBD1 aligns with 8 junction nucleotides. Sequencing input: PBMCs or T cells enriched from blood (not recorded which). The bases read TGTGCCAGCGCAGGGGGCGAGGTCACTGAAGCTTTCTTT. Its protein product is CASAGGEVTEAFF.